The rows below give T cell receptor beta chains drawn from one sample of a study of blood T cell repertoires in COVID-19. The method was immunoSEQ multiplex PCR; TCRdb's version includes in-frame clones alone and lacks a portion of them. The table records about 150,000 clones, roughly 80% of them present only once. The sample comprised peripheral blood. The receptors here all came from a man between 70 and 80 years old with acute or convalescent COVID-19. CDR3s include the opening cysteine and the closing phenylalanine or tryptophan. D genes are given only for firm matches. Size is omitted from some rows. Given values are once, few, many or a class for expanded clones.

j_gene: TRBJ1-2
d_gene: -
v_gene: TRBV28
abundance: -
CDR3aa: CASRLTGSYGYTF
CDR3nt: TGTGCCAGCAGATTAACAGGGAGCTATGGCTACACCTTC

j_gene: TRBJ2-1
d_gene: TRBD2
v_gene: TRBV25-1
abundance: -
CDR3aa: CASEPSGGYNEQFF
CDR3nt: TGTGCCAGCGAACCTAGCGGGGGGTACAATGAGCAGTTCTTC

j_gene: TRBJ2-3
d_gene: -
v_gene: TRBV5-1
abundance: -
CDR3aa: CASSPTGFVTDTQYF
CDR3nt: TGCGCCAGCAGCCCCACAGGGTTCGTCACAGATACGCAGTATTTT

j_gene: TRBJ1-5
d_gene: -
v_gene: TRBV6-6
abundance: -
CDR3aa: CASSAIVRGGNQPQHF
CDR3nt: TGTGCCAGCAGTGCCATTGTCAGGGGAGGGAATCAGCCCCAGCATTTT

j_gene: TRBJ1-4
d_gene: TRBD1
v_gene: TRBV9
abundance: once
CDR3aa: CASSVAGQYNEKLFF
CDR3nt: TGTGCCAGCAGCGTAGCGGGACAGTATAATGAAAAACTGTTTTTT

j_gene: TRBJ2-5
d_gene: TRBD1
v_gene: TRBV5-1
abundance: -
CDR3aa: CASSETGAGETQYF
CDR3nt: TGCGCCAGCAGCGAGACAGGGGCAGGGGAGACCCAGTACTTC

j_gene: TRBJ2-5
d_gene: -
v_gene: TRBV18
abundance: -
CDR3aa: CASSPRQQETQYF
CDR3nt: TGTGCCAGCTCACCACGACAGCAAGAGACCCAGTACTTC

j_gene: TRBJ1-1
d_gene: TRBD1
v_gene: TRBV5-5
abundance: -
CDR3aa: CASSFGQGVLGTEAFF
CDR3nt: TGTGCCAGCAGCTTCGGACAGGGAGTCTTGGGCACTGAAGCTTTCTTT

j_gene: TRBJ2-5
d_gene: -
v_gene: TRBV21-1
abundance: -
CDR3aa: CAIPRALIDKPNKRPQYF
CDR3nt: TGTGCCATCCCCAGGGCCCTAATCGACAAGCCGAATAAGAGACCCCAGTACTTC

j_gene: TRBJ2-5
d_gene: -
v_gene: TRBV24-1
abundance: -
CDR3aa: CATSDSGAGETQYF
CDR3nt: TGTGCCACCAGTGATTCAGGGGCTGGGGAGACCCAGTACTTC

j_gene: TRBJ2-3
d_gene: TRBD2
v_gene: TRBV5-5
abundance: -
CDR3aa: CASSQTSGGTDTQYF
CDR3nt: TGTGCCAGCAGCCAGACTAGCGGGGGCACAGATACGCAGTATTTT

j_gene: TRBJ1-1
d_gene: -
v_gene: TRBV12-3/TRBV12-4
abundance: -
CDR3aa: CASSFDVGGTSFF
CDR3nt: TGTGCCAGCAGTTTCGACGTGGGGGGTACGTCTTTCTTT

j_gene: TRBJ1-3
d_gene: -
v_gene: TRBV2
abundance: -
CDR3aa: CASSAQIRSGNTIYF
CDR3nt: TGTGCCAGCAGCGCCCAGATAAGATCTGGAAACACCATATATTTT

j_gene: TRBJ2-3
d_gene: -
v_gene: TRBV7-9
abundance: -
CDR3aa: CASSPSLSTDTQYF
CDR3nt: TGTGCCAGCAGCCCGTCTCTTAGCACAGATACGCAGTATTTT

j_gene: TRBJ2-2
d_gene: -
v_gene: TRBV9
abundance: -
CDR3aa: CASSVSIPGELFF
CDR3nt: TGTGCCAGCAGCGTCTCTATCCCCGGGGAGCTGTTTTTT

j_gene: TRBJ1-5
d_gene: TRBD1
v_gene: TRBV7-9
abundance: -
CDR3aa: CASSLATGPNQPQHF
CDR3nt: TGTGCCAGCAGCTTAGCGACAGGGCCCAATCAGCCCCAGCATTTT